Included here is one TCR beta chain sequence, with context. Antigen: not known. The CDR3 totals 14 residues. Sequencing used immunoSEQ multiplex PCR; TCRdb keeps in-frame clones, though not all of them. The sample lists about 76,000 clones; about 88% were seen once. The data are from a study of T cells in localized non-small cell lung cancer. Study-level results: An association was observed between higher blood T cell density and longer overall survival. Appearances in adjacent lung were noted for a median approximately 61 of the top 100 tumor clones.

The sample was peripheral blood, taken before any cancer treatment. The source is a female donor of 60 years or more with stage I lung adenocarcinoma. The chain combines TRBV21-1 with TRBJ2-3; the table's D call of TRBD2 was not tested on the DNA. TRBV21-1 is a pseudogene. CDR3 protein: CASSKEGVTDTQYF. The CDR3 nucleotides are TGTGCCAGCAGCAAAGAAGGAGTCACAGATACGCAGTATTTT.